Given below is one T cell receptor beta chain in context. The antigen is not known. Trimming stripped 4 bases from V and 4 bases from J, with 11 bases between. The germline V gene has CDR1 SQVTM and CDR2 ANQGSEA. CDR3 length equals 12 residues. The sample is drawn from a study of cytomegalovirus exposure and HLA in healthy donors. Study-wide results and limits: TRBV6-2, TRBV6-3 and other indistinguishable V segments were excluded.

With 60 Vbeta and 13 Jbeta primers, the PCR was carried out. Data came from immunoSEQ multiplex PCR; TCRdb stores just in-frame clones and leaves some out. In the table there are under 150,000 clones, roughly 72% of which are singletons. This chain joins TRBV29-1 and TRBJ2-7; no clear D gene. Sequencing was performed on PBMCs. The source is a woman aged 50 to 60 in good health and CMV-seronegative. Here the CDR3 reads CSVAPSEYEQYF. As DNA, the CDR3 is TGCAGCGTTGCCCCCTCGGAGTACGAGCAGTACTTC.